This T cell receptor (beta chain) was captured in a study of CD8 T cells in ankylosing spondylitis (dated by TCRdb to about 2017). Background on the whole study: T cell receptor beta repertoires were profiled in healthy donors and ankylosing spondylitis patients so that disease-linked TCR variants could be found. The full study cohort comprised around 23 ankylosing spondylitis patients and 85 to 120 healthy donors. Peripheral blood was sampled, and synovial fluid was additionally collected from ankylosing spondylitis patients.

Points the paper makes about the study in general: Some TCR beta motif variants had previously been reported in synovial fluid and blood of reactive arthritis patients, which suggested common disease-initiation mechanisms. The disease-linked clones were reported to be significantly enriched in matched synovial fluid samples from ankylosing spondylitis patients. In peripheral blood, the disease-linked clones were found at relatively low frequencies and had a CD8+ phenotype. Blood from ankylosing spondylitis patients appeared to be characterized by a TCR beta motif composed of under ten highly homologous amino acid variants.

This sample was sequenced with an Illumina HiSeq 2500. Quantitative 5'-RACE with molecular barcodes was the method used to prepare the TCR beta libraries. In the source study's methods: A new computational method based on a probabilistic model of VDJ rearrangement was used to identify disease-linked TCR variants. The raw public data were reprocessed by TCRdb itself: fastp quality trimming at Q25, MiXCR clonotype calling, in-frame beta chains only. Entries that share a CDR3 protein sequence are merged under the most common genes and DNA. What appears here as the V and J calls and clone size reflects TCRdb's work, not the paper's. The sample contains about 750,000 distinct CDR3 sequences, under 20% of them found a single time. The ten most abundant clones make up around a fifth of the sample. In the germline V gene (reference sequence), CDR1 corresponds to DFQATT and CDR2 to SNEGSKA. The CDR3 measures 13 amino acids from cysteine to phenylalanine. The DNA shown is the 39-base CDR3, in frame from base 1. V was cut back by 4 bases and J by 0 bases, leaving a gap of 7 bases between them.

This clonotype is a singleton in its sample. This receptor's antigen is unknown. Base qualities are not at hand, and no much larger clone is one base apart. One read represents weak support. The TCR comes from a male donor with ankylosing spondylitis. Sequenced sample: blood, either unsorted or a sorted T cell fraction (not recorded which). The chain employs TRBV20-1 and TRBJ1-3, with the D gene not confidently named. The DNA sequence is TGCAGTGCTACCCACACCTCTGGAAACACCATATATTTT. Its protein reads: CSATHTSGNTIYF.